Presented here are 17 T cell receptor beta chains from one specimen sequenced in a study of CXCR3-negative and CXCR3-positive naive CD8 T cells. Study findings and constraints: CXCR3-positive naive cells carried more hydrophobic TRB CDR3s than CXCR3-negative naive cells did.

Preparation of TRB cDNA libraries relied on 5' RACE carrying UMI labels. TCRdb re-called the 5' RACE reads and gives one entry per CDR3 protein, without DNA. This repertoire comprises some 5,900 distinct CDR3 sequences; its ten largest clones make up around 1.7%. These TCRs' antigens remain unknown. Sample: naive CXCR3+ CD8+ T cells from blood. Subset specified: CD45RO-CCR7+CD27+CD95- naive CD8+ T cells expressing CXCR3 (TNR3+). These receptors were obtained from a human donor in good health. Some clones in this sample may be carry-over from other donors' samples.

The chain combines TRBV7-2 with TRBJ1-1; TCRdb's D call of TRBD1 is untestable without DNA. In germline, CDR1 is SGHTA, CDR2 FQGNSA. The CDR3 has 15 amino acids. This CDR3 reads CASSWQGNSNTEAFF.

CDR3 loop: CASSLSSSTDTQYF. The chain joins TRBV12-3 or TRBV12-4 to TRBJ2-3. This CDR3 has 14 amino acids.

J is TRBJ2-2 and V is TRBV29-1. The CDR3 is 12 residues long. Germline assignment: CDR1 SQVTM and CDR2 ANQGSEA. This CDR3 reads CSVRQNTGELFF.

The V gene is TRBV29-1, the J gene TRBJ2-2; with no DNA, the TCRdb D assignment of TRBD1 cannot be verified. The CDR3 consists of 12 residues. The germline V gene has CDR1 SQVTM and CDR2 ANQGSEA. The CDR3 sequence is CSVVWGAGELFF.

The V gene is TRBV21-1, the J gene TRBJ2-7. TRBV21-1 is listed as a pseudogene. This CDR3 contains 13 residues. The CDR3 loop is CASSKDGRPEQYF.

This clonotype is deemed medium-sized by its frequency. The V call is TRBV6-6, the J call TRBJ2-1; without DNA, the TCRdb call of TRBD1 cannot be checked. This CDR3 region has 12 residues. Looked up from germline, CDR1 is MNHNY and CDR2 is SVGAGI (reference sequence). CDR3 region: CASSDQGNEQFF.

This clonotype ranks as medium-sized (0.01 to 0.1%) in terms of frequency. The gene calls are TRBV29-1 and TRBJ2-1; TCRdb picks TRBD1, but there is no DNA to check that call. The CDR3 is made up of 13 amino acids. Germline CDR1 and CDR2: SQVTM and ANQGSEA. This CDR3 reads CSVFLGAGNEQFF.

This chain connects TRBV20-1 to TRBJ1-2; TCRdb picks TRBD1, but there is no DNA to check that call. This CDR3 contains 14 residues. Per germline, CDR1 DFQATT and CDR2 SNEGSKA (reference sequence). CDR3 region: CSARVAGTNYGYTF.

The chain uses TRBV29-1 and TRBJ2-1. The CDR3 spans 12 residues. CDR1 and CDR2 from the germline V gene are SQVTM and ANQGSEA. The CDR3 reads CSGLPPYNEQFF.

By frequency, this clonotype is medium-sized (0.01 to 0.1%). The rearrangement joins TRBV29-1 to TRBJ1-2; checking the TCRdb D call of TRBD1 is not possible without DNA. This CDR3 has 11 residues. The germline V gene has CDR1 SQVTM and CDR2 ANQGSEA. The CDR3 here is CSVDRDYFYTF.

According to its frequency, this clonotype is large. This chain connects TRBV27 to TRBJ2-3; TCRdb calls TRBD1, which cannot be checked without DNA. This CDR3 spans 16 amino acids. CDR1 is MNHEY, CDR2 SMNVEV, per germline (reference sequence). The CDR3 sequence is CASSLYAGVNTDTQYF.

The chain recombines TRBV18 with TRBJ2-7; lacking DNA, the TRBD1 call made by TCRdb goes unchecked. The germline CDR1 and CDR2 sequences are KGHSH and LQKENI. CDR3 length: 15 amino acids. CDR3 sequence reads: CASSPDRGLSYEQYF. Full variable domain (rest looked up from reference TRBV18 and TRBJ2-7): NAGVMQNPRHLVRRRGQEARLRCSPMKGHSHVYWYRQLPEEGLKFMVYLQKENIIDESGMPKERFSAEFPKEGPSILRIQQVVRGDSAAYFCASSPDRGLSYEQYFGPGTRLTVT.

The gene calls are TRBV4-1 and TRBJ1-2; TCRdb names TRBD1, which stays unverified in the absence of DNA. The CDR3 runs to 14 residues. CDR1 is MGHRA and CDR2 is YSYEKL in the germline V gene. CDR3 residues: CASSPPGQGGGYTF.

The chain recombines TRBV6-1 with TRBJ1-1. Looked up from germline, CDR1 is MNHNS and CDR2 is SASEGT. This CDR3 is built from 14 residues. CDR3: CASSDIGLPHEAFF.

V and J are TRBV20-1 and TRBJ2-1; the TCRdb call, TRBD1, lacks DNA for checking. The germline V gene encodes CDR1 DFQATT and CDR2 SNEGSKA (reference sequence). This CDR3 comprises 15 residues. The CDR3: CSASDPPRDIDEQFF.

Measured by frequency, this clonotype is medium-sized. CDR3 in amino acids: CASSYSGTGTYEQYF. The chain couples TRBV28 to TRBJ2-7; TCRdb's assignment of TRBD1 cannot be checked, as there is no DNA. This CDR3 has 15 residues. Germline V gene sequence: CDR1 MDHEN, CDR2 SYDVKM.

This clonotype counts as medium-sized by frequency. The chain has TRBV29-1 and TRBJ1-2. CDR1 and CDR2 (germline): SQVTM, ANQGSEA. CDR3 length: 13 amino acids. The CDR3 sequence: CSAPSAPNYGYTF.